This TCR beta chain was found in a study of T cell responses to AZD1222 COVID-19 vaccine. Whole-study findings and limits: In a largely white British group with more females than males, clonal diversity was possibly underestimated. After the peak T cell response, and only then, were repertoires sampled. The breadth and depth of Spike-specific TCRs increased once two AZD1222 doses had been given.

Unmatched junction bases numbered 7, after V lost 6 bases and J lost 3 bases. This CDR3 has 14 residues. The germline CDR1 and CDR2 sequences are MNHEY and SVGEGT. This clone was counted once. The antigen remains undetermined. The protocol was immunoSEQ multiplex PCR, while the TCRdb copy is restricted to in-frame clones and leaves out a portion. The sample lists roughly 100,000 clones, roughly 89% occurring once. This TCR was sampled from an adult who received the AZD1222 COVID-19 vaccine. The sample was peripheral blood, taken 28 days after the second AZD1222 dose. The V call is TRBV6-2 or TRBV6-3, the J call TRBJ2-7; 8 nucleotides align to TRBD1. In DNA form, the CDR3 reads TGTGCCAGCAGCACCCGACAGGGGAACTACGAGCAGTACTTC. Its protein is CASSTRQGNYEQYF.